This T cell receptor beta chain was sequenced during a study of shared clonotypes between healthy human individuals. At the level of the study: Three plates each covered CD4 naive and memory; CD8 naive two, CD8 memory one. Study-level points and caveats: When naive CD4 clonotypes were compared across a few donors, around 5% were shared. The donor pool, a small one, limited the genetic and exposure-history diversity represented.

There were no recent acute infections or vaccinations among the donors, who were healthy HIV-negative adults. The germline V gene has CDR1 SGHNT and CDR2 YENEEA. Between the trimmed V and J ends, which lost 1 base and 2 bases, there was a span of 20 bases. The CDR3 consists of 19 residues. As to this clone: The antigen remains unidentified.

The table came from immunoSEQ multiplex PCR; TCRdb's copy has only in-frame clones and leaves some out. Of more than 1,200,000 clones listed, 97% to 99% are singletons. The source is a man aged 25 to 40 in good health. The sample consisted of naive CD4+ T cells sorted from blood. Subset here: CD45RA+ positively selected. The chain has TRBV11-3 and TRBJ2-2; maybe TRBD2 (6 bases). Here the CDR3 reads CASSLAPWSGRENTGELFF. CDR3 sequence (DNA): TGTGCCAGCAGCTTAGCCCCTTGGTCCGGGCGGGAAAACACCGGGGAGCTGTTTTTT.